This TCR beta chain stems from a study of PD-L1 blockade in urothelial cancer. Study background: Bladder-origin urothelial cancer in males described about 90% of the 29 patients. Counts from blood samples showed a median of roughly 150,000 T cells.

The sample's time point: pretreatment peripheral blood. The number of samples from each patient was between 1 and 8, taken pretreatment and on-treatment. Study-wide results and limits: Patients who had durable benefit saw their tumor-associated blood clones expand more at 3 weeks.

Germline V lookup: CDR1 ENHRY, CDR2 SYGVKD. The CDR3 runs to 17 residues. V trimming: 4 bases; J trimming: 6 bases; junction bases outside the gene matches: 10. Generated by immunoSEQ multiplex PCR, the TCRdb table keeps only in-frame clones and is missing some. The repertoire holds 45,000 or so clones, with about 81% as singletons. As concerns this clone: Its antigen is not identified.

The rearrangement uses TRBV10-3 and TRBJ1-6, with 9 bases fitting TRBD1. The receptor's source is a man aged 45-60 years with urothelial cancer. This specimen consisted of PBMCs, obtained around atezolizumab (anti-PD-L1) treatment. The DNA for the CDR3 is TGTGCCATCAGTGGGTTACCCGGGACAGGGCGTAATTCACCCCTCCACTTT. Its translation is CAISGLPGTGRNSPLHF.